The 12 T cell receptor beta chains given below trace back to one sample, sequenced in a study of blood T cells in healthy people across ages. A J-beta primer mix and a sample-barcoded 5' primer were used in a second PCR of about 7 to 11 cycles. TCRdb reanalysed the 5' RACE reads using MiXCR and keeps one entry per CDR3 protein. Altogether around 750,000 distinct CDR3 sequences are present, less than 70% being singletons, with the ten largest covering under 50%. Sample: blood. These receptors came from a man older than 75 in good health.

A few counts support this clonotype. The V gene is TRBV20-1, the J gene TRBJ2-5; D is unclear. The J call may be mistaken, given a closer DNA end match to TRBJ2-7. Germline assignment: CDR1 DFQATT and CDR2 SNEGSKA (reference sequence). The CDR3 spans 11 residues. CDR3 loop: CSGLEIYEQYF. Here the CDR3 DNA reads TGCAGTGGCCTAGAAATCTACGAGCAGTACTTC.

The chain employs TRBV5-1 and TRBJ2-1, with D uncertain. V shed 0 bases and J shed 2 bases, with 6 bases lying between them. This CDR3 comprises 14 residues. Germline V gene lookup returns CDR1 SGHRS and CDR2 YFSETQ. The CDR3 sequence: CASSLVSAYNEQFF. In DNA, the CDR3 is TGCGCCAGCAGCTTGGTCTCAGCCTACAATGAGCAGTTCTTC.

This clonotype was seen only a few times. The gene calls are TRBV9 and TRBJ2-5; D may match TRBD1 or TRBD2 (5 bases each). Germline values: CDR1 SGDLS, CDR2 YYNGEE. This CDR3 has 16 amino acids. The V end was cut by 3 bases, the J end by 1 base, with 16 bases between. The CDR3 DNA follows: TGTGCCAGCAGCGCACAAATCGGGACGGCCCAAGAGACCCAGTACTTC. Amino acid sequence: CASSAQIGTAQETQYF.

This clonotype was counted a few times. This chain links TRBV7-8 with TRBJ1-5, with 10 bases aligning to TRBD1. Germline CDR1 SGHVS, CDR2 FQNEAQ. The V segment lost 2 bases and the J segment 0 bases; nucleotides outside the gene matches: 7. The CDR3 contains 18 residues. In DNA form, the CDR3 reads TGTGCCAGCAGCTTAACATTGACAGGGGGCCATAGCAATCAGCCCCAGCATTTT. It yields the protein CASSLTLTGGHSNQPQHF.

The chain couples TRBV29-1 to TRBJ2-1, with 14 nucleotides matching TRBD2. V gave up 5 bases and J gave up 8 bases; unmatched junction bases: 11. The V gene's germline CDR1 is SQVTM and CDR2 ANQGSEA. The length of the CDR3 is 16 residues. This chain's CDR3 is CSVLRGTSGRGYEQFF. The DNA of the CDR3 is TGCAGCGTTTTGCGGGGGACTAGCGGGAGAGGGTATGAGCAGTTCTTC.

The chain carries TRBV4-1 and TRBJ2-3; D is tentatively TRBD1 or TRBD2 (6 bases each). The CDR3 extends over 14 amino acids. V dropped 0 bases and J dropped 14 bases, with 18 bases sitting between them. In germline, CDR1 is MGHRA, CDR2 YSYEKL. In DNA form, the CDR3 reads TGCGCCAGCAGCCAAGATAGGGGGGTTCGAGACGCGTATTTT. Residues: CASSQDRGVRDAYF.

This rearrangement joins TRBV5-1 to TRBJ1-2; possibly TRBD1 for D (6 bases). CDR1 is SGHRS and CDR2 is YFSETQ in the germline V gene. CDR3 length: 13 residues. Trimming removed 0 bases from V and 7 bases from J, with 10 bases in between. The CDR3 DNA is TGCGCCAGCAGCTTGGAGGGGGACGGTGGCTACACCTTC. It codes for CASSLEGDGGYTF. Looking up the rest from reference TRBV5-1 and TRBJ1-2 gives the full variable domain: KAGVTQTPRYLIKTRGQQVTLSCSPISGHRSVSWYQQTPGQGLQFLFEYFSETQRNKGNFPGRFSGRQFSNSRSEMNVSTLELGDSALYLCASSLEGDGGYTFGSGTRLTVV.

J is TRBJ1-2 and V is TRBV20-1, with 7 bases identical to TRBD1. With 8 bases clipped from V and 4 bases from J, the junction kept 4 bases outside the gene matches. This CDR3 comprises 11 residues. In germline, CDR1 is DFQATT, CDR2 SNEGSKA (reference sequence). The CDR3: CSTQGSYGYTF. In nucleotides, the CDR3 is TGCAGTACACAGGGGAGCTATGGCTACACCTTC.

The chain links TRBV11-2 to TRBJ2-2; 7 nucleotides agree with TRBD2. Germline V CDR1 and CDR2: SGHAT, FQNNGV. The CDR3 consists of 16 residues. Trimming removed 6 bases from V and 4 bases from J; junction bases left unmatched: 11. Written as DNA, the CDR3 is TGTGCCAGCAGGCCACTAGCGCTGAGTCCCACCGGGGAGCTGTTTTTT. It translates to CASRPLALSPTGELFF.

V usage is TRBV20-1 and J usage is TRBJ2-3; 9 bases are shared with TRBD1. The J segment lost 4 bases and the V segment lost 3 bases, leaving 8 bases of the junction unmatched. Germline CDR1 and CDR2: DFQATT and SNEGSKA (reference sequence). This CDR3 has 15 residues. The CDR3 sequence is CSASSGTGKSDTQYF. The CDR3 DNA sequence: TGCAGTGCTAGTTCTGGGACAGGGAAATCAGATACGCAGTATTTT.

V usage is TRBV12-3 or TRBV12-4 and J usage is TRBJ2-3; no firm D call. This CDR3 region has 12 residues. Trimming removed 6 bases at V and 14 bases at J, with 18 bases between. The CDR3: CASRDGHRYAYF. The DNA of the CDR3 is TGTGCCAGCAGGGACGGGCACAGATACGCGTATTTT.

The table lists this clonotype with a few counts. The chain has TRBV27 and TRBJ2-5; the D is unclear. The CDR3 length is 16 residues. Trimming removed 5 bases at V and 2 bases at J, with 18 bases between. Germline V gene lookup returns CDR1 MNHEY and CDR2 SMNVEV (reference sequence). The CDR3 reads CASSTLRQNPQETQYF. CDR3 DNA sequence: TGTGCCAGCAGTACTCTAAGACAAAACCCTCAAGAGACCCAGTACTTC.